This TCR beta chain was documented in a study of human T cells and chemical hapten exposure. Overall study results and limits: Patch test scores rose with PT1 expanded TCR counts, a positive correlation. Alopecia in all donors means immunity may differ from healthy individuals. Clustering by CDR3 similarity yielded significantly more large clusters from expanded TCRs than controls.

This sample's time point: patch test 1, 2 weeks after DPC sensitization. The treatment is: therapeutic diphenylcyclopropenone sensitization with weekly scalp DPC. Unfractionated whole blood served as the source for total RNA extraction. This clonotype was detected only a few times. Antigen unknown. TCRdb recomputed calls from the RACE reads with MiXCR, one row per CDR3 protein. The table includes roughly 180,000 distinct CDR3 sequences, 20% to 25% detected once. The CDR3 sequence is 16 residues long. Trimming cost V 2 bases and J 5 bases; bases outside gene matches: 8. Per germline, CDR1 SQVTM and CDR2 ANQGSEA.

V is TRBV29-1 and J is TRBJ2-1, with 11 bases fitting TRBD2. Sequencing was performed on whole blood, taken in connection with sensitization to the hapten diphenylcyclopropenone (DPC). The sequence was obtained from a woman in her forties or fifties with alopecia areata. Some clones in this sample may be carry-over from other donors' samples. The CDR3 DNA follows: TGCAGCGTTGAACGACCGGGACTAGCGGCTAACAATGAGCAGTTCTTC. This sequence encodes CSVERPGLAANNEQFF.